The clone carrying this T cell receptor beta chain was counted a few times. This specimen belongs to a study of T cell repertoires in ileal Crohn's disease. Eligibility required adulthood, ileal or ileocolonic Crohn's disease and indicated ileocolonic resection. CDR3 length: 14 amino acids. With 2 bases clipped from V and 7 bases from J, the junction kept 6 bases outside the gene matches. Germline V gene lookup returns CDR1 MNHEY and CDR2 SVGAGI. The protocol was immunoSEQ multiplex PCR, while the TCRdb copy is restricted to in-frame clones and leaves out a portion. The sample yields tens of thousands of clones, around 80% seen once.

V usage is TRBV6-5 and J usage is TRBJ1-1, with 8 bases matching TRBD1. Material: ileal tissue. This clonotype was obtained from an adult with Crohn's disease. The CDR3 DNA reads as TGTGCCAGCAGTTACAGTGGGACAGGTGGTGAAGCTTTCTTT. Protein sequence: CASSYSGTGGEAFF.